Each of the 12 T cell receptor beta chains below was sequenced from the same sample in a study of T-cell memory formation after mild COVID-19 (dated by TCRdb to the early 2020s). Library method: 5' RACE. Sequencing instrument: Illumina NovaSeq 6000. The raw public reads went through TCRdb reprocessing: fastp at Q25, MiXCR clone calling, in-frame beta chains kept. Each entry is one CDR3 protein sequence, shown with its most common DNA and genes. This sample holds about 400,000 distinct CDR3 sequences; roughly an eighth were observed only once. Under 25% of the sample comes from the top ten. The material sequenced was PBMCs or a T cell subset sorted from them (not recorded which). These receptors came from a man between 18 and 29 years old who had mild COVID-19 (a few samples of this study predate the infection). The sample titles of this study are shuffled in the database, so cell type and time point are left out; the donor was told from shared clones.

The chain couples TRBV15 to TRBJ1-2; D remains unclear. The CDR3 is made up of 12 amino acids. Germline V gene sequence: CDR1 LNHNV, CDR2 YYDKDF (reference sequence). The V end was cut by 0 bases, the J end by 4 bases, with 3 bases between. Written as DNA, the CDR3 is TGTGCCACCAGCAGAGACAGCTATGGCTACACCTTC. It specifies CATSRDSYGYTF.

Ten or more counts support this clonotype. This chain uses TRBV7-8 with TRBJ1-6, with D possibly matching TRBD1 (5 bases). V was pared by 5 bases and J by 2 bases, with 19 bases between. This CDR3 has 18 amino acids. Germline V lookup: CDR1 SGHVS, CDR2 FQNEAQ. CDR3 bases: TGTGCCAGCAGCACAACTACCCGGGACTCCACCTATAATTCACCCCTCCACTTT. Translated: CASSTTTRDSTYNSPLHF.

This clonotype was observed at least ten times. The V and J genes are TRBV6-5 and TRBJ2-2; a weak D match, TRBD1 (6 bases). Germline V gene sequence: CDR1 MNHEY, CDR2 SVGAGI. The CDR3 covers 13 residues. The V gene lost 4 bases and the J gene lost 6 bases, with 9 bases spanning the gap. In DNA, the CDR3 is TGTGCCAGCAGTTCTCAGGGGTCCGGGGAGCTGTTTTTT. This gives the protein CASSSQGSGELFF.

V and J are TRBV12-3 or TRBV12-4 and TRBJ1-5; tentatively, D is TRBD1 (6 bases). CDR3 size: 15 residues. V was shortened by 8 bases and J by 0 bases, with 14 bases between the two germline ends. In DNA, the CDR3 is TGTGCCAGCCGACGGCAGGGGTATAGCAATCAGCCCCAGCATTTT. Residues: CASRRQGYSNQPQHF.

Regarding this clonotype: A junction end diverges from the germline sequence, so it may reflect a read error. The gene calls are TRBV7-9 and TRBJ2-1, with D unresolved. This CDR3 has 15 amino acids. The germline V gene encodes CDR1 SEHNR and CDR2 FQNEAQ (reference sequence). The CDR3 here is CASSPAVISYNEQLF. CDR3 in DNA: TGTGCCAGCAGCCCGGCCGTGATCTCCTACAATGAGCAGTTATTC.

This clonotype was seen many times. This rearrangement joins TRBV7-2 to TRBJ1-2; 9 positions agree with TRBD1. Germline V lookup: CDR1 SGHTA, CDR2 FQGNSA. This CDR3 is built from 14 residues. V shed 4 bases and J 3 bases; nucleotides not matched to a gene: 3. The CDR3 reads CASSSGTGYYGYTF. DNA of the CDR3: TGTGCCAGCAGCTCCGGGACAGGGTACTATGGCTACACCTTC.

This clonotype was seen a few times. The V call is TRBV21-1, the J call TRBJ2-1; the D call TRBD2 from the table was never checked on the DNA. TRBV21-1 is marked as a pseudogene. The CDR3 spans 15 residues. CDR3 amino acids: CASSNGGPTRVEQFF. CDR3 in DNA: TGTGCCAGCAGCAATGGCGGGCCAACGAGGGTTGAGCAGTTCTTC.

V is TRBV24-1 and J is TRBJ1-2; 7 bases align to TRBD1. Germline-derived CDR1 and CDR2 are KGHDR and SFDVKD. V dropped 4 bases and J dropped 7; count of bases not matched to a gene: 11. The CDR3 runs 15 residues. CDR3 coding DNA: TGTGCCACCAGTGAGACAGGGAGATTACTGCGTGGCTACACCTTC. This codes for CATSETGRLLRGYTF.

In this sample, this clonotype turned up many times. The rearrangement joins TRBV6-2 or TRBV6-3 to TRBJ2-7, with D possibly matching TRBD2 (6 bases). The CDR3 has 11 amino acids. V was pared by 2 bases and J by 7 bases, with 6 bases between. CDR1 MNHEY and CDR2 SVGEGT come from the germline V gene. The CDR3: CASSYGTEQYF. The CDR3 bases are TGTGCCAGCAGTTACGGGACTGAGCAGTACTTC.

This clonotype was seen only a few times. This chain links TRBV5-1 with TRBJ2-2; D is ambiguous. Germline-derived CDR1 and CDR2 are SGHRS and YFSETQ. The length of the CDR3 is 15 residues. V lost 4 bases and J 2 bases, leaving 12 bases between the germline ends. The CDR3 bases are TGCGCCAGCAGCCCTTTCCAGACCAACACCGGGGAGCTGTTTTTT. This codes for CASSPFQTNTGELFF.

This chain uses TRBV5-4 with TRBJ2-3; 14 bases align to TRBD2. J lost 4 bases, V lost 5 bases, and 9 bases had no gene match. Looked up from germline, CDR1 is SGHNT and CDR2 is YYREEE (reference sequence). The CDR3 is 17 residues long. CDR3 in amino acids: CASRPPTSGGAADTQYF. For the CDR3, the DNA is TGTGCCAGCAGACCGCCGACTAGCGGGGGGGCCGCAGATACGCAGTATTTT.

Here the CDR3 reads CASSLEYGGAGDTQYF. The CDR3, as DNA: TGCGCCAGCAGCTTGGAATACGGGGGGGCAGGAGATACGCAGTATTTT. The chain employs TRBV5-1 and TRBJ2-3, with 8 bases identical to TRBD2. Losses at the gene ends were 0 bases for V and 5 bases for J; bases not matched to a gene: 8. The CDR3 totals 16 residues. Germline V gene data show CDR1 as SGHRS and CDR2 as YFSETQ.